These 15 T cell receptor beta chains share one sample of origin, sequenced in a study of identical twins. In TCRdb, the 5' RACE reads were re-called with MiXCR into one record per CDR3 protein. The table records about 530,000 distinct CDR3 sequences, over 12% of them present only once. The same sample was also used in a study of yellow fever vaccine responses in identical twins.

Sequenced material: CD4+ T cells sorted from blood. These receptors originate from a woman younger than 35 in good health.

The rearrangement links TRBV12-3 or TRBV12-4 to TRBJ1-2, with D unresolved. The CDR3 consists of 15 residues. With 1 base removed from V and 4 bases from J, the gap between germline ends came to 13 bases. The CDR3 spells CASSLVDDRIYGYTF. CDR3 DNA: TGTGCCAGCAGTTTAGTGGACGACCGGATCTATGGCTACACCTTC.

The genes are TRBV6-2 or TRBV6-3 and TRBJ2-1; a possible D gene is TRBD1 (6 bases). The CDR3 is 16 amino acids. Germline V gives CDR1 MNHEY, CDR2 SVGEGT. V was cut by 7 bases and J by 4 bases, with 20 bases left in between. CDR3 sequence reads: CASKIAGQGRYNEQFF. CDR3 bases: TGTGCCAGCAAAATCGCCGGGCAGGGGCGATACAATGAGCAGTTCTTC.

This clonotype was counted between two and nine times. This chain uses TRBV15 with TRBJ2-1; 10 bases line up with TRBD2. J gave up 9 bases and V 1 base, and 9 bases lay outside the gene matches. The CDR3 is 16 amino acids. Germline CDR1 LNHNV, CDR2 YYDKDF (reference sequence). This CDR3 reads CATSRGLASGSGEQFF. In DNA, the CDR3 is TGTGCCACCAGCAGAGGATTGGCTAGCGGGAGCGGTGAGCAGTTCTTC. Complete variable domain (other parts from reference TRBV15 and TRBJ2-1): DAMVIQNPRYQVTQFGKPVTLSCSQTLNHNVMYWYQQKSSQAPKLLFHYYDKDFNNEADTPDNFQSRRPNTSFCFLDIRSPGLGDTAMYLCATSRGLASGSGEQFFGPGTRLTVL.

This clonotype turned up a few times. The V call is TRBV20-1, the J call TRBJ1-2; D remains unclear. The V and J ends lost 3 bases and 7 bases respectively, with 15 bases between them. Germline V gene data show CDR1 as DFQATT and CDR2 as SNEGSKA (reference sequence). The length of the CDR3 is 13 residues. The CDR3 reads CSASPLGLSGYTF. CDR3 DNA sequence: TGCAGTGCTAGTCCCCTTGGCCTGTCTGGCTACACCTTC.

The table lists this clonotype with a few counts. The chain combines TRBV12-3 or TRBV12-4 with TRBJ1-1; no definite D call. This CDR3 is built from 13 residues. The V and J ends lost 7 bases and 1 base respectively, with 10 bases between them. In nucleotides, the CDR3 is TGTGCCAGCACGTCAGGCGGGAACACTGAAGCTTTCTTT. It codes for CASTSGGNTEAFF.

This clonotype was counted between two and nine times. The J gene is TRBJ2-4, the V gene TRBV6-5, with D possibly matching TRBD2 (5 bases). V lost 7 bases and J lost 1, with 14 bases in between. The CDR3 loop spans 15 amino acids. Germline assignment: CDR1 MNHEY and CDR2 SVGAGI. CDR3 in amino acids: CASKLGGFAKNIQYF. The CDR3 DNA reads TGTGCCAGCAAGTTAGGAGGATTTGCCAAAAACATTCAGTACTTC.

This clonotype was observed a few times. This chain links TRBV3-1 with TRBJ2-6, with 9 bases lining up with TRBD1. The trim removed 2 bases at V and 1 base at J, leaving 6 bases unmatched. This CDR3 has 18 amino acids. Germline lookup yields CDR1 LGHDT and CDR2 YNNKEL (reference sequence). CDR3 residues: CASSQRDREASGANVLTF. The CDR3 region has the DNA TGTGCCAGCAGCCAAAGGGACAGGGAGGCGTCTGGGGCCAACGTCCTGACTTTC.

V and J are TRBV5-1 and TRBJ2-1, with 9 nucleotides matching TRBD2. V trimming: 5 bases; J trimming: 2 bases; junction bases outside the gene matches: 11. From germline, CDR1 is SGHRS and CDR2 YFSETQ. The CDR3 loop spans 17 amino acids. This CDR3 reads CASSPGKLAGTYNEQFF. For the CDR3, the DNA is TGCGCCAGCAGTCCCGGGAAGCTAGCGGGGACCTACAATGAGCAGTTCTTC. Full variable domain (rest looked up from reference TRBV5-1 and TRBJ2-1): KAGVTQTPRYLIKTRGQQVTLSCSPISGHRSVSWYQQTPGQGLQFLFEYFSETQRNKGNFPGRFSGRQFSNSRSEMNVSTLELGDSALYLCASSPGKLAGTYNEQFFGPGTRLTVL.

The chain combines TRBV28 with TRBJ1-1; no reliable D call. The CDR3 extends over 18 amino acids. Trimming took 4 bases from V and 2 from J, leaving 23 bases between them. CDR1 and CDR2 from the germline V gene are MDHEN and SYDVKM. CDR3 sequence: CASSYQISLSPINTEAFF. Here the CDR3 DNA reads TGTGCCAGCAGTTATCAAATCAGCCTTTCCCCAATTAACACTGAAGCTTTCTTT.

This clonotype occurred a few times. The chain couples TRBV2 to TRBJ2-1; 8 nucleotides line up with TRBD2. Trimming removed 1 base from V and 0 bases from J; junction bases left unmatched: 2. The CDR3 consists of 16 residues. CDR1 is SNHLY, CDR2 FYNNEI, per germline. CDR3 loop: CASSEESGGSYNEQFF. CDR3 DNA sequence: TGTGCCAGCAGTGAAGAAAGCGGGGGCTCCTACAATGAGCAGTTCTTC. Filled out from reference TRBV2 and TRBJ2-1, the complete variable domain reads EPEVTQTPSHQVTQMGQEVILRCVPISNHLYFYWYRQILGQKVEFLVSFYNNEISEKSEIFDDQFSVERPDGSNFTLKIRSTKLEDSAMYFCASSEESGGSYNEQFFGPGTRLTVL.

This clonotype has a single count. This may arise from a read error, as a much more abundant clone is one base away. The J gene is TRBJ2-1, the V gene TRBV12-3 or TRBV12-4; 11 bases agree with TRBD2. V gave up 5 bases and J gave up 1 base; unmatched junction bases: 7. CDR3 length: 17 residues. The CDR3 loop is CASSGLGTSGSYNEQFF. CDR3 nucleotide sequence: TGTGCCAGCAGTGGACTTGGGACTAGCGGATCCTACAATGAGCAGTTCTTC.

This clonotype was recorded a few times. The chain recombines TRBV20-1 with TRBJ2-3, with TRBD2 matching 11 bases. Germline V gene lookup returns CDR1 DFQATT and CDR2 SNEGSKA (reference sequence). The V gene end was trimmed by 5 bases and the J gene end by 4 bases; junction bases not matched to a gene: 8. This CDR3 comprises 15 residues. CDR3 nucleotides: TGCAGTGCTCACATAGCGGGGGGGCAATCAGATACGCAGTATTTT. It is translated as CSAHIAGGQSDTQYF.

This clonotype appeared a few times. One end of the junction varies from germline; a read error may be responsible. This sequence joins TRBV2 and TRBJ1-1; D call uncertain. The germline V gene has CDR1 SNHLY and CDR2 FYNNEI. The CDR3 runs to 14 residues. CDR3 residues: CASRPQQRNTEAFF. The CDR3 bases are TGTGCTAGCAGACCACAACAGAGGAACACTGAAGCTTTCTTT.

This clonotype was seen at least ten times. The chain is built from TRBV12-3 or TRBV12-4 and TRBJ2-2; D possibly matches TRBD1 or TRBD2 (5 bases each). The CDR3 is 17 residues long. V was trimmed by 2 bases and J by 5 bases, leaving 18 bases between them. CDR3 in amino acids: CASSLMGWGSGTGELFF. The CDR3 region has the DNA TGTGCCAGCAGTTTAATGGGGTGGGGGAGTGGGACCGGGGAGCTGTTTTTT.

The rearrangement links TRBV6-1 to TRBJ1-2; possible D gene TRBD1, 5 bases. CDR1 and CDR2 from the germline V gene are MNHNS and SASEGT. The V and J ends lost 8 bases and 1 base respectively, with 14 bases between them. The CDR3 length is 14 residues. CDR3: CASRPWGINYGYTF. The CDR3 DNA reads TGTGCCAGCCGCCCGTGGGGGATTAACTATGGCTACACCTTC.